Each of the 25 T cell receptor beta chains below was sequenced from the same sample in a study of monozygotic twins with inflammatory bowel disease. TCRdb reprocessed the 5' RACE reads, keeping one entry per CDR3 protein, no DNA. The table lists around 410,000 distinct CDR3 sequences. The sequencing sample was made of blood. Receptors were obtained from a human donor with ulcerative colitis or Crohn's disease, or a healthy co-twin of an affected twin (not recorded which).

The chain combines TRBV11-2 with TRBJ2-3; TCRdb names TRBD1, which stays unverified in the absence of DNA. The CDR3 sequence is 15 residues long. Germline values: CDR1 SGHAT, CDR2 FQNNGV. The CDR3 sequence is CASSIGQGGTDTQYF.

The V gene is TRBV19, the J gene TRBJ2-2. Germline loops: CDR1 LNHDA, CDR2 SQIVND (reference sequence). This CDR3 has 17 residues. The CDR3 here is CASKSSLGLANTGELFF.

The chain links TRBV5-1 to TRBJ2-2; TCRdb outputs TRBD1, but without DNA this stays unchecked. This CDR3 comprises 16 residues. CDR1 is SGHRS and CDR2 is YFSETQ in the germline V gene. This chain's CDR3 is CASSFWTGAATGELFF.

V is TRBV12-3 or TRBV12-4 and J is TRBJ2-1; TCRdb indicates TRBD1, and absent DNA this call remains unverified. The CDR3 runs to 16 residues. CDR3 protein: CASRYPPGPVYNEQFF.

The chain links TRBV4-2 to TRBJ2-3; there is no DNA to check the TCRdb D call of TRBD1. Germline-derived CDR1 and CDR2 are LGHNA and YNFKEQ. The CDR3 is 15 residues long. This CDR3 is CASSPRERGGDTQYF.

The chain carries TRBV20-1 and TRBJ2-2; TCRdb outputs TRBD2, but without DNA this stays unchecked. This CDR3 comprises 17 residues. The germline V gene has CDR1 DFQATT and CDR2 SNEGSKA (reference sequence). CDR3 protein: CSAAKLGGGAGTGELFF.

V is TRBV5-6 and J is TRBJ1-6; the D call from TCRdb, TRBD1, cannot be confirmed without DNA. Germline lookup yields CDR1 SGHDT and CDR2 YYEEEE. CDR3 size: 14 residues. CDR3 protein: CASSSRQGRFPLHF. Complete variable domain (other parts from reference TRBV5-6 and TRBJ1-6): DAGVTQSPTHLIKTRGQQVTLRCSPKSGHDTVSWYQQALGQGPQFIFQYYEEEERQRGNFPDRFSGHQFPNYSSELNVNALLLGDSALYLCASSSRQGRFPLHFGNGTRLTVT.

This chain joins TRBV27 and TRBJ1-1; TCRdb designates TRBD1, a call that cannot be tested without DNA. CDR3 length: 16 residues. In germline, CDR1 is MNHEY, CDR2 SMNVEV (reference sequence). CDR3 sequence reads: CASSPSTGGGGTEAFF.

J is TRBJ1-5 and V is TRBV6-5; as DNA is missing, the TRBD1 call by TCRdb cannot be tested. Per the germline V gene, CDR1 is MNHEY and CDR2 is SVGAGI. The length of the CDR3 is 17 residues. The CDR3 protein is CASSSSQGVYSNQPQHF.

The genes are TRBV6-6 and TRBJ1-5. This CDR3 is built from 14 residues. Germline V gives CDR1 MNHNY, CDR2 SVGAGI (reference sequence). CDR3 in amino acids: CASNQGQGNQPQHF.

This chain joins TRBV7-9 and TRBJ2-7; TCRdb designates TRBD1, a call that cannot be tested without DNA. Germline V gene lookup returns CDR1 SEHNR and CDR2 FQNEAQ (reference sequence). The CDR3 is 15 residues long. This CDR3 is CASSLVTGRIYEQYF.

This rearrangement joins TRBV5-1 to TRBJ2-5; absent DNA, TCRdb's TRBD1 call cannot be checked. The CDR3 is 14 residues long. Germline V gene sequence: CDR1 SGHRS, CDR2 YFSETQ. The CDR3: CASSYPREKETQYF.

The rearrangement links TRBV30 to TRBJ1-2. This CDR3 comprises 13 residues. CDR1 and CDR2 (germline): GTSNPN, SVGIG (reference sequence). CDR3 sequence reads: CAWSFDRSYGYTF.

The V call is TRBV3-1, the J call TRBJ2-7; TCRdb lists TRBD1, though no DNA is available to test this call. The germline CDR1 and CDR2 sequences are LGHDT and YNNKEL (reference sequence). The length of the CDR3 is 15 residues. CDR3 amino acids: CASSQGGGATGEQYF.

V gene TRBV5-1 combines with J gene TRBJ1-2; TCRdb's D call of TRBD1 is untestable without DNA. This CDR3 contains 12 residues. CDR1 is SGHRS and CDR2 is YFSETQ in the germline V gene. The CDR3 loop reads CASSPGMDGYTF.

This chain's CDR3 is CATSRSEDYGYTF. This chain links TRBV15 with TRBJ1-2. This CDR3 has 13 amino acids. Per germline, CDR1 LNHNV and CDR2 YYDKDF (reference sequence). Using reference TRBV15 and TRBJ1-2 for the parts outside the CDR3, the full variable domain is DAMVIQNPRYQVTQFGKPVTLSCSQTLNHNVMYWYQQKSSQAPKLLFHYYDKDFNNEADTPDNFQSRRPNTSFCFLDIRSPGLGDTAMYLCATSRSEDYGYTFGSGTRLTVV.

The chain is built from TRBV18 and TRBJ2-2. The germline CDR1 and CDR2 sequences are KGHSH and LQKENI. This CDR3 contains 17 residues. This chain's CDR3 is CASSPPAGAGNTGELFF.

V is TRBV7-2 and J is TRBJ2-5; TCRdb picks TRBD1, but there is no DNA to check that call. The CDR3 spans 15 residues. In germline, CDR1 is SGHTA, CDR2 FQGNSA. CDR3 sequence reads: CASSSQVGGWETQYF.

Here the CDR3 reads CASSLGLAGGESPQYF. The gene calls are TRBV5-1 and TRBJ2-4; TCRdb calls TRBD2, which cannot be checked without DNA. The CDR3 spans 16 residues. CDR1 and CDR2 (germline): SGHRS, YFSETQ.

V and J are TRBV5-6 and TRBJ1-4; lacking DNA, the TRBD1 call made by TCRdb goes unchecked. This CDR3 contains 14 residues. CDR1 and CDR2 from the germline V gene are SGHDT and YYEEEE. The CDR3 loop is CASSPQGADEKLFF.

The chain links TRBV5-1 to TRBJ2-7; TCRdb returns TRBD2, unconfirmable since there is no DNA. CDR1 is SGHRS, CDR2 YFSETQ, per germline. The CDR3 runs 17 residues. The CDR3: CASSLDPSGGPYYEQYF.

This chain joins TRBV5-1 and TRBJ1-2; TCRdb returns TRBD1, unconfirmable since there is no DNA. The V gene's germline CDR1 is SGHRS and CDR2 YFSETQ. This CDR3 region has 13 residues. The CDR3 region is CASSTEGNYGYTF.

The V call is TRBV20-1, the J call TRBJ1-4. The CDR3 sequence is 14 residues long. In germline, CDR1 is DFQATT, CDR2 SNEGSKA (reference sequence). CDR3 loop: CSAGALWTNEKLFF.

The chain employs TRBV27 and TRBJ2-2; TCRdb designates TRBD2, a call that cannot be tested without DNA. The CDR3 totals 16 residues. In germline, CDR1 is MNHEY, CDR2 SMNVEV (reference sequence). This CDR3 reads CASSSERLGFPGELFF.

V usage is TRBV20-1 and J usage is TRBJ1-1. The CDR3 loop spans 11 amino acids. From germline, CDR1 is DFQATT and CDR2 SNEGSKA (reference sequence). CDR3 sequence reads: CSATQNTEAFF.